In this sample, the clone carrying this T cell receptor beta chain turned up a few times. Its antigen is still unknown. Doses given second, at about 4 or about 12 weeks, were pooled. The entry originates in a study of T cell responses to AZD1222 COVID-19 vaccine. Study-level points and caveats: White British donors predominated, females outnumbered males, and clonal diversity was possibly underestimated.

TCRdb's table, derived via immunoSEQ multiplex PCR, lists solely in-frame clones and lacks some. The table records about 130,000 clones, 89% of them present only once. Here the sequenced sample was peripheral blood, taken 28 days after the second AZD1222 dose. This clonotype was sampled from an adult who received the AZD1222 COVID-19 vaccine.

The CDR3 reads CASSPYGTYGYTF. CDR3 DNA: TGTGCCAGCAGTCCCTATGGGACCTATGGCTACACCTTC. The rearrangement links TRBV27 to TRBJ1-2; the D gene is possibly TRBD1 (5 bases). Trimming stripped 5 bases from V and 4 bases from J, with 11 bases between. CDR3 length: 13 amino acids. In germline, CDR1 is MNHEY, CDR2 SMNVEV (reference sequence).